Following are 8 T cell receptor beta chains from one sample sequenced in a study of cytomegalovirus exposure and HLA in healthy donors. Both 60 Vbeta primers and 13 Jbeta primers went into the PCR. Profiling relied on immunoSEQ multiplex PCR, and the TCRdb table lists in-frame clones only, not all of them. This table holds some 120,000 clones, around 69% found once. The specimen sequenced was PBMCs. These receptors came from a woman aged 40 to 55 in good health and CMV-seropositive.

CDR3 amino acids: CASSAGTGTMNTEAFF. The CDR3 DNA reads as TGCGCCAGCAGCGCTGGGACAGGTACCATGAACACTGAAGCTTTCTTT. The chain carries TRBV5-1 and TRBJ1-1; TRBD1 matches 8 bases. The CDR3 runs 16 residues. Per germline, CDR1 SGHRS and CDR2 YFSETQ. J lost 0 bases, V lost 4 bases, and 8 bases had no gene match.

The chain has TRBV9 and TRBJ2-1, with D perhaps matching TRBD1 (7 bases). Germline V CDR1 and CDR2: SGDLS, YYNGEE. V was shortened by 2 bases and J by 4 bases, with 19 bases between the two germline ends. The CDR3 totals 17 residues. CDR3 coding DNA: TGTGCCAGCAGCGTCACCGCTCAGGGGGGCCCTTACAATGAGCAGTTCTTC. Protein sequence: CASSVTAQGGPYNEQFF. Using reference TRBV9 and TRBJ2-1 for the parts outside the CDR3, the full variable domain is DSGVTQTPKHLITATGQRVTLRCSPRSGDLSVYWYQQSLDQGLQFLIQYYNGEERAKGNILERFSAQQFPDLHSELNLSSLELGDSALYFCASSVTAQGGPYNEQFFGPGTRLTVL.

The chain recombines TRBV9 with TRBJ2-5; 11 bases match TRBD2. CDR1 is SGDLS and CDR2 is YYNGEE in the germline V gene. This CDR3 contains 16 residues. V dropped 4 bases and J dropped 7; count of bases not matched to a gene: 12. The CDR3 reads CASSPRTSGSLGTQYF. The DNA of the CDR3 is TGTGCCAGCAGCCCGCGGACTAGCGGGTCCTTAGGGACCCAGTACTTC.

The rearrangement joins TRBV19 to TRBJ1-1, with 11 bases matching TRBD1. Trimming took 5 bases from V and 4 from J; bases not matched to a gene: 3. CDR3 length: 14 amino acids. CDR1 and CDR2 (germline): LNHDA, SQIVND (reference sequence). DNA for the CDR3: TGTGCCAGTAGTCTGGGACAGGGGGGCACTGAAGCTTTCTTT. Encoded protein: CASSLGQGGTEAFF.

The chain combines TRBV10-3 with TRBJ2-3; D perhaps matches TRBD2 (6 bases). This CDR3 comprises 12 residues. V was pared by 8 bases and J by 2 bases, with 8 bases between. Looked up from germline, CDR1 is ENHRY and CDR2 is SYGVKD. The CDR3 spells CAIRGNTDTQYF. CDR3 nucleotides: TGTGCCATCCGGGGGAACACAGATACGCAGTATTTT.

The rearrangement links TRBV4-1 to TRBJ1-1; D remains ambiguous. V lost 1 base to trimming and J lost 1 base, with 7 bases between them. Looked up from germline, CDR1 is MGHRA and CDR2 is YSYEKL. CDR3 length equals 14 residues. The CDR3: CASSQVTGNTEAFF. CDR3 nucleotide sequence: TGCGCCAGCAGCCAAGTAACGGGGAACACTGAAGCTTTCTTT.

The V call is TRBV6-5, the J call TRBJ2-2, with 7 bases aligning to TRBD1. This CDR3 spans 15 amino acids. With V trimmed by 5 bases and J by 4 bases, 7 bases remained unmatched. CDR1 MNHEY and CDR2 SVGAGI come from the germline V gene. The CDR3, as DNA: TGTGCCAGCAGTAGACAGGGCATCAGCACCGGGGAGCTGTTTTTT. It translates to CASSRQGISTGELFF.

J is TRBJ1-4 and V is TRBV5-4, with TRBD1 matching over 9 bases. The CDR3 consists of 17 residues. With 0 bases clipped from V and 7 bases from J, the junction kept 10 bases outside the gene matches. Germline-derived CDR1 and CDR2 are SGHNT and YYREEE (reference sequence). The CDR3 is CASSLGAGQGPGEKLFF. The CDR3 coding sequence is TGTGCCAGCAGCTTGGGGGCGGGACAGGGTCCAGGTGAAAAACTGTTTTTT.